This TCR beta chain was found in a study of T cell responses to AZD1222 COVID-19 vaccine. Produced via immunoSEQ multiplex PCR; TCRdb's table is partial and in-frame only. The data contain over 60,000 clones, about four fifths of them singletons. To note about this clone: Its antigen is not identified.

The CDR3 sequence is 13 residues long. V lost 5 bases and J 15 bases, leaving 19 bases between the germline ends. In germline, CDR1 is SGHAT, CDR2 FQNNGV. Study-wide results and caveats: Baseline antibody screening turned up just 6 or 7 seropositive AZD1222 recipients. It should be noted that donors were predominantly white British and more often female, and clonal diversity was possibly underestimated. The study sampled repertoires only after the peak T cell response.

V is TRBV11-2 and J is TRBJ1-4; D possibly corresponds to TRBD1 (5 bases). This TCR came from an adult who received the AZD1222 COVID-19 vaccine. The material sequenced was peripheral blood, taken 28 days after the second AZD1222 dose. The CDR3 here is CASSKVIGAGLFF. The CDR3 nucleotides are TGTGCCAGCAGCAAAGTCATAGGGGCGGGTTTGTTTTTT.